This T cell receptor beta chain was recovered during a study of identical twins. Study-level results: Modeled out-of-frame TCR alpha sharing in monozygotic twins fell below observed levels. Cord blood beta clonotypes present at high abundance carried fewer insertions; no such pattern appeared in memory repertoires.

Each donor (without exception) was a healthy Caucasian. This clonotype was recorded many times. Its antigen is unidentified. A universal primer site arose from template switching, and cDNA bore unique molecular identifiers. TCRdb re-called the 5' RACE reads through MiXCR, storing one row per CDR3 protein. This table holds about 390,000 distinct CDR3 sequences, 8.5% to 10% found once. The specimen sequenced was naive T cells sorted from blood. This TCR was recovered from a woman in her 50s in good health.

The CDR3 DNA follows: TGTGCCAGCAGCGCACCTCAAGGAAAAGATTCACCCCTCCACTTT. Protein sequence: CASSAPQGKDSPLHF. The chain joins TRBV7-8 to TRBJ1-6, with unresolved D. The CDR3 has 15 amino acids. V shed 5 bases and J shed 8 bases, with 16 bases lying between them. Germline CDR1 reads SGHVS; CDR2 reads FQNEAQ. Looking up the rest from reference TRBV7-8 and TRBJ1-6 gives the full variable domain: GAGVSQSPRYKVAKRGQDVALRCDPISGHVSLFWYQQALGQGPEFLTYFQNEAQLDKSGLPSDRFFAERPEGSVSTLKIQRTQQEDSAVYLCASSAPQGKDSPLHFGNGTRLTVT.